These 17 T cell receptor beta chains were all obtained from the same sample, sequenced in a study of Ad26.COV2.S vaccination and SARS-CoV-2 variants. Measured with immunoSEQ multiplex PCR; TCRdb has only the in-frame clones, and not every one. The data show a few hundred thousand clones, 70% to 90% seen once. The treatment was: approximately 18 received Ad26.COV2.S at low or high dose, single or two shots; about 5 received placebo; per-sample allocation not given. Collection of the samples took place on day 63 after the first injection of vaccine or placebo. The starting material was peripheral blood, obtained in a trial of Ad26.COV2.S vaccine versus placebo. All receptors derive from a person between 18 and 60 years old who received the Ad26.COV2.S COVID-19 vaccine or a placebo.

V gene TRBV6-5 combines with J gene TRBJ2-7, with D unclear. Germline V gene lookup returns CDR1 MNHEY and CDR2 SVGAGI. V lost 7 bases and J 0 bases, leaving 10 bases between the germline ends. The CDR3 consists of 13 residues. The CDR3 region has the DNA TGTGCCAGCACCACGGCCAGCTCCTACGAGCAGTACTTC. Translated, it gives CASTTASSYEQYF.

This chain connects TRBV7-9 to TRBJ2-7, with 10 bases aligning to TRBD2. V was pared by 2 bases and J by 7 bases, with 8 bases of the junction left unmatched. Germline V gene data show CDR1 as SEHNR and CDR2 as FQNEAQ (reference sequence). The CDR3 length is 15 residues. CDR3 sequence (DNA): TGTGCCAGCAGCTTAAGGCTAGCGGGGGAGGGAGAGCAGTACTTC. Its translation: CASSLRLAGEGEQYF.

This clone has just one count. CDR3 loop: CASSLDPFGANVLTF. Here the CDR3 DNA reads TGTGCCAGCAGCTTGGATCCTTTCGGGGCCAACGTCCTGACTTTC. V is TRBV5-4 and J is TRBJ2-6, with unresolved D. Trimming stripped 0 bases from V and 4 bases from J, with 8 bases between. The CDR3 has 15 amino acids. Germline CDR1 and CDR2: SGHNT and YYREEE (reference sequence).

The chain carries TRBV18 and TRBJ2-7, with D tentatively TRBD1 (5 bases). Trimming left V 1 base short and J 5 bases short, with 15 bases between. Germline lookup yields CDR1 KGHSH and CDR2 LQKENI. The CDR3 has 15 residues. CDR3 sequence reads: CASSPRGSQGNEQYF. The CDR3 DNA reads TGTGCCAGCTCACCACGGGGATCCCAGGGTAACGAGCAGTACTTC.

The rearrangement links TRBV18 to TRBJ2-7, with 8 bases that match TRBD2. This CDR3 has 14 residues. Germline CDR1 is KGHSH and CDR2 is LQKENI. Unmatched junction bases numbered 5, after V lost 2 bases and J lost 5 bases. The CDR3 sequence: CASSPGLAGDEQYF. CDR3 sequence (DNA): TGTGCCAGCTCACCAGGACTAGCCGGGGACGAGCAGTACTTC.

The chain combines TRBV19 with TRBJ2-3; 8 positions match TRBD1. Germline CDR1 reads LNHDA; CDR2 reads SQIVND (reference sequence). The CDR3 consists of 16 residues. Trimming removed 5 bases from V and 0 bases from J; junction bases left unmatched: 7. For the CDR3, the DNA is TGTGCCAGTAGTCCCCGACAGGGGACTAGCACAGATACGCAGTATTTT. Residues: CASSPRQGTSTDTQYF.

This clone was detected a few times. The CDR3 DNA reads as TGTGCCAGCAGTGAAGCAGACAGACGAAATTCACCCCTCCACTTT. Translating gives CASSEADRRNSPLHF. V and J are TRBV6-1 and TRBJ1-6; possibly TRBD1 for D (5 bases). The CDR3 is 15 amino acids. Trimming pared 0 bases from V and 7 bases from J, leaving 10 bases between. Germline CDR1 is MNHNS and CDR2 is SASEGT.

The count of this clone is one. V usage is TRBV6-1 and J usage is TRBJ2-7; D gene ambiguous. This CDR3 has 13 residues. Germline V gene lookup returns CDR1 MNHNS and CDR2 SASEGT. V was clipped by 2 bases and J by 1 base, with 6 bases between them. Written as DNA, the CDR3 is TGTGCCAGCAGTGAAAACTTATCCTACGAGCAGTACTTC. It translates to CASSENLSYEQYF.

V and J are TRBV6-5 and TRBJ2-1; D might be TRBD1 (6 bases). V lost 5 bases and J lost 7, with 12 bases in between. The CDR3 runs to 13 residues. Germline V gene data show CDR1 as MNHEY and CDR2 as SVGAGI. CDR3 amino acids: CASSTGQLNEQFF. In DNA form, the CDR3 reads TGTGCCAGCAGTACCGGACAGCTTAATGAGCAGTTCTTC.

The chain combines TRBV11-3 with TRBJ2-3; TRBD2 matches 9 bases. The V and J ends lost 5 bases and 4 bases, in that order; junction bases with no gene match: 10. This CDR3 spans 16 amino acids. Germline assignment: CDR1 SGHNT and CDR2 YENEEA. The CDR3 nucleotides read TGTGCCAGCAGCCCAGGCGGCGGGGGGGCTCCAGATACGCAGTATTTT. This sequence encodes CASSPGGGGAPDTQYF.

The chain uses TRBV7-8 and TRBJ1-1; D unclear. This CDR3 comprises 16 residues. The V end lost 1 base, the J end lost 1 base, and 13 bases lay between the germline ends. The germline gives CDR1 SGHVS, CDR2 FQNEAQ. The CDR3 coding sequence is TGTGCCAGCAGCTTAGGGGGTCCTTTTTCGAACACTGAAGCTTTCTTT. This encodes CASSLGGPFSNTEAFF.

The J gene is TRBJ2-7, the V gene TRBV4-3; D gene ambiguous. Trimming pared 4 bases from V and 2 bases from J, leaving 12 bases between. This CDR3 has 14 amino acids. CDR1 LGHNA and CDR2 YSLEER come from the germline V gene. CDR3 in DNA: TGCGCCAGCAGCCCCGCCCCTAATCCCTACGAGCAGTACTTC. It yields the protein CASSPAPNPYEQYF.

The chain combines TRBV27 with TRBJ1-1, with D possibly matching TRBD1 (5 bases). V was clipped by 1 base and J by 3 bases, with 12 bases between them. Germline CDR1 and CDR2: MNHEY and SMNVEV (reference sequence). The CDR3 is made up of 15 amino acids. The CDR3 here is CASSLLGLEDTEAFF. The CDR3 DNA follows: TGTGCCAGCAGTTTATTGGGGCTCGAGGACACTGAAGCTTTCTTT.

V is TRBV9 and J is TRBJ2-1, with 7 bases aligning to TRBD2. The germline V gene has CDR1 SGDLS and CDR2 YYNGEE. The V gene end was trimmed by 3 bases and the J gene end by 9 bases; junction bases not matched to a gene: 9. The CDR3 contains 14 residues. CDR3 bases: TGTGCCAGCAGCGCTTTCGGGGGAGGGATTGAGCAGTTCTTC. Its translation: CASSAFGGGIEQFF.

A few counts support this clone. The chain recombines TRBV5-1 with TRBJ1-1; D unclear. The CDR3 totals 15 residues. Germline-derived CDR1 and CDR2 are SGHRS and YFSETQ. V dropped 4 bases and J dropped 7 bases, with 20 bases sitting between them. The CDR3 sequence: CASSLLYFPGGEAFF. The CDR3 DNA reads as TGCGCCAGCAGCCTCCTATACTTCCCCGGCGGTGAAGCTTTCTTT.

The CDR3 DNA follows: TGTGCCAGCAAGAGGGGAGACTATGGCTACACCTTC. Its protein product is CASKRGDYGYTF. The genes are TRBV12-3 or TRBV12-4 and TRBJ1-2, with D possibly being TRBD1 (5 bases). The CDR3 length is 12 residues. V lost 7 bases, J lost 3 bases, and 9 bases lay in between.

V is TRBV7-9 and J is TRBJ2-3; 8 positions match TRBD2. In germline, CDR1 is SEHNR, CDR2 FQNEAQ (reference sequence). There are 12 residues in the CDR3. V lost 6 bases to trimming and J lost 6 bases; unmatched junction nucleotides: 2. The CDR3 reads CASRSSGDTQYF. CDR3 sequence (DNA): TGTGCCAGCAGATCTAGCGGGGATACGCAGTATTTT.